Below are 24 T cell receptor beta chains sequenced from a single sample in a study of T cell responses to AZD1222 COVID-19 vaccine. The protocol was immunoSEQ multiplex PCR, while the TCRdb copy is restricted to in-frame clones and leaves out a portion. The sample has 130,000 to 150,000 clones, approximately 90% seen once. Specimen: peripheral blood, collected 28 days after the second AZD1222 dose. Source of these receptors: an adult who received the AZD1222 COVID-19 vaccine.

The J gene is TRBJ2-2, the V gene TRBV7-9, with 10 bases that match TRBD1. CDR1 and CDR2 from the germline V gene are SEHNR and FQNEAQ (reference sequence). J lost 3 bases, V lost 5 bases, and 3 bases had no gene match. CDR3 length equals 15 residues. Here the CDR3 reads CASSPGTGDTGELFF. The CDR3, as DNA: TGTGCCAGCAGCCCAGGGACAGGGGACACCGGGGAGCTGTTTTTT.

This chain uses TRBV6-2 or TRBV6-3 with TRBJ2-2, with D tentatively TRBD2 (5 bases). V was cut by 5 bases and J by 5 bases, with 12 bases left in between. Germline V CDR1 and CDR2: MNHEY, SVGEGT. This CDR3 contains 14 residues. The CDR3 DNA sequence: TGTGCCAGCAGTAGAGGAGCGGAAACCGGGGAGCTGTTTTTT. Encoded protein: CASSRGAETGELFF.

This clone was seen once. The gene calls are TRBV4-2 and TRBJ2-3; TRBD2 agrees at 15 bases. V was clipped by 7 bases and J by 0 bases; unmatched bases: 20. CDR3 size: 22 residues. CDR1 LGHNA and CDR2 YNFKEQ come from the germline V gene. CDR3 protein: CASTPPQIAGTSGRPSTDTQYF. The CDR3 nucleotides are TGTGCCAGCACCCCGCCTCAGATAGCCGGGACTAGCGGGAGGCCCAGCACAGATACGCAGTATTTT.

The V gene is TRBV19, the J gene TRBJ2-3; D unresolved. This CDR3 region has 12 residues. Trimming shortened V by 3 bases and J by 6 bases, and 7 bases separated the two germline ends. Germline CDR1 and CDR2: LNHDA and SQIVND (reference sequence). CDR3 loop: CASSMIGDTQYF. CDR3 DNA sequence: TGTGCCAGTAGTATGATCGGGGATACGCAGTATTTT. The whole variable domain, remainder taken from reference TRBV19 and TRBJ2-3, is DGGITQSPKYLFRKEGQNVTLSCEQNLNHDAMYWYRQDPGQGLRLIYYSQIVNDFQKGDIAEGYSVSREKKESFPLTVTSAQKNPTAFYLCASSMIGDTQYFGPGTRLTVL.

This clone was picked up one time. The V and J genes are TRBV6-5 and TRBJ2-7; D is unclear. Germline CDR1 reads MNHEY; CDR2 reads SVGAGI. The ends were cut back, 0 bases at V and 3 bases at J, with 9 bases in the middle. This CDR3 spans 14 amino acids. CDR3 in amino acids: CASSYSSSYYEQYF. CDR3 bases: TGTGCCAGCAGTTACTCGAGCAGCTACTACGAGCAGTACTTC.

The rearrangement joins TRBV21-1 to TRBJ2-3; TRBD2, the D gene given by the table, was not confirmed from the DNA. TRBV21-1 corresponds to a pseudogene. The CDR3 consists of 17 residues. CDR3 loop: CASSFRLAGGSPDTQYF. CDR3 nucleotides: TGTGCCAGCAGCTTTCGACTAGCGGGAGGGAGCCCAGATACGCAGTATTTT.

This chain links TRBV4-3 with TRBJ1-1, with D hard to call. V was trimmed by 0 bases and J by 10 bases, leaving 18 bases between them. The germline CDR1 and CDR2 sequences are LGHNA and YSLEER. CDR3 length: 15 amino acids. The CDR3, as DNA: TGCGCCAGCAGCCAAGATCTCCTTCTAGGATACGGAGCTTTCTTT. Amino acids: CASSQDLLLGYGAFF.

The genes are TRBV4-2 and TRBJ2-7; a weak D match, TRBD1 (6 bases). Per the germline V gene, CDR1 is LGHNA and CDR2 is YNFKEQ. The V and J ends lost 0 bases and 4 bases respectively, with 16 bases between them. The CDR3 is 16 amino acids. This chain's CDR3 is CASSQDPRLDRYEQYF. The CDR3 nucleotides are TGTGCCAGCAGCCAAGATCCACGCTTAGACAGGTACGAGCAGTACTTC.

CDR3 in amino acids: CASSPDRAGDYGYTF. CDR3 DNA sequence: TGCGCCAGCAGTCCTGACAGGGCGGGGGACTATGGCTACACCTTC. V and J are TRBV10-2 and TRBJ1-2; 7 positions match TRBD1. J gave up 3 bases and V 5 bases, and 9 bases lay outside the gene matches. The CDR3 contains 15 residues. Germline lookup yields CDR1 WSHSY and CDR2 SAAADI.

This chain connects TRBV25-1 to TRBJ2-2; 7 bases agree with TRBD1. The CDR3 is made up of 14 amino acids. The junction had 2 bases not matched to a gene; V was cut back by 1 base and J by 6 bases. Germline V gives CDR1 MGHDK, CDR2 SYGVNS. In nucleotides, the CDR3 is TGTGCCAGCAGTGAATCCCAGGGGGCCGGGGAGCTGTTTTTT. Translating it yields CASSESQGAGELFF.

CDR3 bases: TGTGCCAGCAGAGGGACAGGGGCTCCCGGGGAGCTGTTTTTT. It yields the protein CASRGTGAPGELFF. The genes are TRBV2 and TRBJ2-2, with 10 bases aligning to TRBD1. From germline, CDR1 is SNHLY and CDR2 FYNNEI. This CDR3 has 14 residues. Trimming at V came to 6 bases and at J to 6 bases, leaving 4 bases not matched to a gene. The variable domain in full, completed from reference TRBV2 and TRBJ2-2, reads EPEVTQTPSHQVTQMGQEVILRCVPISNHLYFYWYRQILGQKVEFLVSFYNNEISEKSEIFDDQFSVERPDGSNFTLKIRSTKLEDSAMYFCASRGTGAPGELFFGEGSRLTVL.

The CDR3 region has the DNA TGTGCCAGCAGTTTGTGGTCTGGAAACACCATATATTTT. It specifies CASSLWSGNTIYF. The V gene is TRBV12-3 or TRBV12-4, the J gene TRBJ1-3, with D unresolved. Trimming removed 3 bases from V and 1 base from J, with 4 bases in between. The CDR3 loop spans 13 amino acids.

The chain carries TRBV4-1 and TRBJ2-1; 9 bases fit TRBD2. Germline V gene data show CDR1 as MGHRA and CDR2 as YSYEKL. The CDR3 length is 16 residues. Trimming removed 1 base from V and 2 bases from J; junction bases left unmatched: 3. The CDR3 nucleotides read TGCGCCAGCAGCCAAGTGGCGGGAGGGCCCTACAATGAGCAGTTCTTC. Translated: CASSQVAGGPYNEQFF.

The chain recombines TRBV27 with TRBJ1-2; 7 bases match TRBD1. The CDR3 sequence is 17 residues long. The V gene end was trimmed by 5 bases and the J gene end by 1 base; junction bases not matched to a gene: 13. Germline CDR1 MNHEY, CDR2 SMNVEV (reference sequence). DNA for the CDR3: TGTGCCAGCAGTGCAGACAGCTACCAGGGGGTTAACTATGGCTACACCTTC. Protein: CASSADSYQGVNYGYTF.

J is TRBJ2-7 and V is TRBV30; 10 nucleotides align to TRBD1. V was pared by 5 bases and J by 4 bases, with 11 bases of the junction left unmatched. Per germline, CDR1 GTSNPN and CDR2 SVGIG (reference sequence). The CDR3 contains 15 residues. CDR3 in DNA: TGTGCCTGGTGGCCCCGGGACAGGGGTCGATACGAGCAGTACTTC. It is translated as CAWWPRDRGRYEQYF.

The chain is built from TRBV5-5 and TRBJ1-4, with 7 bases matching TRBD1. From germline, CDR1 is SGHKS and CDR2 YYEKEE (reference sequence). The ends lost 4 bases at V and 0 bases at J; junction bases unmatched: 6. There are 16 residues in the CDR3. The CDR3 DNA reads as TGTGCCAGCAGCCCAGGACAGGCCACAACTAATGAAAAACTGTTTTTT. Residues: CASSPGQATTNEKLFF.

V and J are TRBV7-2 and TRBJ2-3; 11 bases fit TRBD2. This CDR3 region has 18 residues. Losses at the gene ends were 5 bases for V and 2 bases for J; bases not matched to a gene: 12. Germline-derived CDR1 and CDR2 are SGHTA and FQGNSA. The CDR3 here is CASSKRTSGLRSTDTQYF. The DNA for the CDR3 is TGTGCCAGCAGCAAACGGACTAGCGGGTTACGTTCCACAGATACGCAGTATTTT.

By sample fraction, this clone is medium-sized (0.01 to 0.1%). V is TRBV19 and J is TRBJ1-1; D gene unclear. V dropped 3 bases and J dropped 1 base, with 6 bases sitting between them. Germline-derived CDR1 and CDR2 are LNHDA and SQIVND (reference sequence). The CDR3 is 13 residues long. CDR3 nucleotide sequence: TGTGCCAGTAGTATGGGCAGGAACACTGAAGCTTTCTTT. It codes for CASSMGRNTEAFF. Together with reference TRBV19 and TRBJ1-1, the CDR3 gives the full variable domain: DGGITQSPKYLFRKEGQNVTLSCEQNLNHDAMYWYRQDPGQGLRLIYYSQIVNDFQKGDIAEGYSVSREKKESFPLTVTSAQKNPTAFYLCASSMGRNTEAFFGQGTRLTVV.

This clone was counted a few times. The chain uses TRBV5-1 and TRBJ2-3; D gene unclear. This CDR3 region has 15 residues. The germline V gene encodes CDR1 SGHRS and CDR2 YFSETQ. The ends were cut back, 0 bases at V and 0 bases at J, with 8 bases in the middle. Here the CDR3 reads CASSLGLDSTDTQYF. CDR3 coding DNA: TGCGCCAGCAGCTTGGGGCTGGACAGCACAGATACGCAGTATTTT.

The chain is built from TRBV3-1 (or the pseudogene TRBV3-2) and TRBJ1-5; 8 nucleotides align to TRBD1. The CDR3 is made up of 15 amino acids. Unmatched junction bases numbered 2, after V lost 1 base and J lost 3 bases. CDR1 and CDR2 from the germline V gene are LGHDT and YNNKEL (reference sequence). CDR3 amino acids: CASSQGQGFNQPQHF. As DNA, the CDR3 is TGTGCCAGCAGCCAAGGACAGGGGTTCAATCAGCCCCAGCATTTT.

The CDR3 coding sequence is TGCAGCGCGGTACCTACCTACAATGAGCAGTTCTTC. Translating gives CSAVPTYNEQFF. The V gene is TRBV29-1, the J gene TRBJ2-1; D remains ambiguous. V was clipped by 7 bases and J by 2 bases, with 9 bases between them. CDR1 SQVTM and CDR2 ANQGSEA come from the germline V gene. There are 12 residues in the CDR3.

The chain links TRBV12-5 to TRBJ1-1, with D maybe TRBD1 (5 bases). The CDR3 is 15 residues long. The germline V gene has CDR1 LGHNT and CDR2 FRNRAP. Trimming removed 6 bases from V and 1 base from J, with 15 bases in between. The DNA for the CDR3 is TGTGCTAGTGGAGCCGTTCTGGGACGGAACACTGAAGCTTTCTTT. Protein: CASGAVLGRNTEAFF.

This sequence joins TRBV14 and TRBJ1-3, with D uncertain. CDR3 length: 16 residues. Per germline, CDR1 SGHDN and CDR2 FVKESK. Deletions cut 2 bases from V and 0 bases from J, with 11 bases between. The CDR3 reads CASSQRATISGNTIYF. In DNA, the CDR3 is TGTGCCAGCAGCCAAAGAGCCACAATCTCTGGAAACACCATATATTTT.

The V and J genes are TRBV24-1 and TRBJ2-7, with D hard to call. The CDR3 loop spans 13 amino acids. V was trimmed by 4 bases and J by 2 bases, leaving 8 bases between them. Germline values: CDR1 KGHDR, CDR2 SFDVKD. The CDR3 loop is CATSEGPAYEQYF. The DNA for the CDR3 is TGTGCCACCAGTGAGGGCCCAGCCTACGAGCAGTACTTC.